The present T cell receptor (beta chain) was sequenced within a study of blood T cell repertoires in COVID-19. Study summary: Some COVID-19 samples were acute and others convalescent; all came from the United States, Italy and Spain. PBMCs, B-cell-depleted T cells, or T cells were the source of the cDNA or gDNA that made up the material.

Trimming stripped 5 bases from V and 2 bases from J, with 15 bases between. This CDR3 spans 15 amino acids. From germline, CDR1 is SGHVS and CDR2 FNYEAQ. As originally analysed: From reference gene primer amplification, estimates of nucleated cell counts were derived. Assay: immunoSEQ multiplex PCR; the TCRdb copy retains only in-frame clones and omits some. V, J and clone size reflect that table, while D and trimming were determined from the DNA. This table holds over 150,000 clones, less than 95% found once. The sample was peripheral blood. This chain connects TRBV7-6 to TRBJ1-1, with D perhaps matching TRBD1 (6 bases). The TCR originated in a man in his fifties with acute or convalescent COVID-19. CDR3 coding DNA: TGTGCCAGCAGCCCAAATACCGGGACAAACACTGAAGCTTTCTTT. Translation: CASSPNTGTNTEAFF. The complete variable domain, with remaining parts taken from reference TRBV7-6 and TRBJ1-1, reads GAGVSQSPRYKVTKRGQDVALRCDPISGHVSLYWYRQALGQGPEFLTYFNYEAQQDKSGLPNDRFSAERPEGSISTLTIQRTEQRDSAMYRCASSPNTGTNTEAFFGQGTRLTVV.